These 21 T cell receptor beta chains originate from one sample sequenced in a study of blood T cell repertoires in COVID-19. TCRdb's copy holds only in-frame clones and misses some; the assay was immunoSEQ multiplex PCR. This table holds tens of thousands of clones, roughly 85% found once. Source material: peripheral blood. The receptors shown here come from an elderly man with acute or convalescent COVID-19.

V is TRBV30 and J is TRBJ1-5; 7 positions match TRBD1. CDR3 size: 13 residues. V was pared by 1 base and J by 6 bases, with 3 bases of the junction left unmatched. Germline V gene sequence: CDR1 GTSNPN, CDR2 SVGIG (reference sequence). CDR3 nucleotides: TGTGCCTGGAGTGGACAGGGAATTCAGCCCCAGCATTTT. Encoded protein: CAWSGQGIQPQHF.

DNA of the CDR3: TGTGCCAGCAGTTACCGGGACAGGGGCACCGGGGAGCTGTTTTTT. This sequence encodes CASSYRDRGTGELFF. V and J are TRBV11-3 and TRBJ2-2; 10 bases agree with TRBD1. The CDR3 loop spans 15 amino acids. CDR1 is SGHNT, CDR2 YENEEA, per germline. After removal of 6 bases from V and 4 bases from J, the junction contained 5 bases not matched to a gene.

The CDR3 DNA follows: TGTGCCAGCAGCACCGGACTAGCTCAAGAGACCCAGTACTTC. Translating it yields CASSTGLAQETQYF. The V call is TRBV5-6, the J call TRBJ2-5; 8 nucleotides agree with TRBD2. After removal of 4 bases from V and 2 bases from J, the junction contained 4 bases not matched to a gene. The CDR3 is made up of 14 amino acids. Germline V CDR1 and CDR2: SGHDT, YYEEEE.

CDR3 DNA sequence: TGTGCCAGCAGACTAGCGGGGTACAATGAGCAGTTCTTC. Its protein product is CASRLAGYNEQFF. This chain connects TRBV27 to TRBJ2-1; 10 positions match TRBD2. This CDR3 contains 13 residues. With V trimmed by 6 bases and J by 4 bases, 0 bases remained unmatched. Germline V CDR1 and CDR2: MNHEY, SMNVEV (reference sequence).

The rearrangement uses TRBV6-5 and TRBJ1-4; D is uncertain. CDR3 size: 15 residues. Germline CDR1 MNHEY, CDR2 SVGAGI. Trimming shortened V by 6 bases and J by 8 bases, and 19 bases separated the two germline ends. The chain's CDR3 is CASSPMLLAGEKLFF. The CDR3 DNA sequence: TGTGCCAGCAGCCCCATGTTATTGGCAGGCGAAAAACTGTTTTTT.

This clone was seen a few times. V usage is TRBV7-2 and J usage is TRBJ1-1, with D possibly matching TRBD1 (6 bases). This CDR3 has 14 amino acids. Germline CDR1 and CDR2: SGHTA and FQGNSA. Deletions cut 4 bases from V and 3 bases from J, with 12 bases between. The CDR3 sequence is CASSSLRGDTEAFF. The DNA of the CDR3 is TGTGCCAGCAGCTCCCTCAGGGGAGACACTGAAGCTTTCTTT.

The chain recombines TRBV7-2 with TRBJ1-2, with a possible D match to TRBD1 (5 bases). The CDR3 runs 14 residues. The V end was cut by 5 bases, the J end by 12 bases, with 22 bases between. Germline lookup yields CDR1 SGHTA and CDR2 FQGNSA. CDR3 nucleotides: TGTGCCAGCAGCCGTTTTAGGGACTCTTCGGGGAACACCTTC. Translating gives CASSRFRDSSGNTF.

The chain recombines TRBV7-8 with TRBJ2-2; 11 nucleotides align to TRBD2. J lost 2 bases, V lost 5 bases, and 1 base had no gene match. The CDR3 is 15 amino acids. The V gene's germline CDR1 is SGHVS and CDR2 FQNEAQ. The DNA for the CDR3 is TGTGCCAGCAGCGGACTAGCGGGTAACACCGGGGAGCTGTTTTTT. As protein: CASSGLAGNTGELFF.

This clone occurred once. V and J are TRBV4-1 and TRBJ1-5, with 8 nucleotides matching TRBD1. Germline CDR1 MGHRA, CDR2 YSYEKL. V gave up 1 base and J gave up 4 bases; unmatched junction bases: 3. The CDR3 consists of 15 residues. The CDR3 reads CASSQGQGKNQPQHF. DNA for the CDR3: TGCGCCAGCAGCCAAGGACAGGGGAAGAATCAGCCCCAGCATTTT.

The chain uses TRBV5-1 and TRBJ2-7; D not certain. Trimming removed 0 bases at V and 7 bases at J, with 8 bases between. CDR1 and CDR2 from the germline V gene are SGHRS and YFSETQ. This CDR3 is built from 12 residues. The CDR3 region has the DNA TGCGCCAGCAGCTTGGCCAACGGGGAGCAGTACTTC. This translates into CASSLANGEQYF.

The chain combines TRBV4-3 with TRBJ1-2; D possibly corresponds to TRBD1 (5 bases). V dropped 0 bases and J dropped 5 bases, with 16 bases sitting between them. The CDR3 has 16 amino acids. Germline V gene data show CDR1 as LGHNA and CDR2 as YSLEER. CDR3 in amino acids: CASSQDWSGRGYGYTF. In DNA form, the CDR3 reads TGCGCCAGCAGCCAAGATTGGAGTGGGAGGGGTTATGGCTACACCTTC.

The CDR3 reads CGTEGNTEAFF. The CDR3 DNA reads TGCGGAACCGAGGGGAACACTGAAGCTTTCTTT. The genes are TRBV20-1 and TRBJ1-1; D unclear. CDR3 length equals 11 residues. Germline CDR1 reads DFQATT; CDR2 reads SNEGSKA (reference sequence).

The chain combines TRBV2 with TRBJ2-3; no firm D call. This CDR3 spans 13 amino acids. Germline V gives CDR1 SNHLY, CDR2 FYNNEI. V was cut by 3 bases and J by 0 bases, with 4 bases left in between. Here the CDR3 reads CASSDRSTDTQYF. The CDR3 DNA reads TGTGCCAGCAGTGACAGGAGCACAGATACGCAGTATTTT.

The genes are TRBV6-5 and TRBJ2-5; TRBD2 matches 7 bases. V was clipped by 7 bases and J by 2 bases; unmatched bases: 10. The CDR3 sequence is 15 residues long. Germline values: CDR1 MNHEY, CDR2 SVGAGI. CDR3 in DNA: TGTGCCAGCACCCCGTCTCGGGGGGAACAAGAGACCCAGTACTTC. Protein product: CASTPSRGEQETQYF.

This rearrangement joins TRBV27 to TRBJ1-6; D is uncertain. Trimming left V 0 bases short and J 10 bases short, with 10 bases between. The CDR3 length is 14 residues. Germline lookup yields CDR1 MNHEY and CDR2 SMNVEV (reference sequence). The CDR3 reads CASSLSIPGSPLHF. The CDR3 nucleotides read TGTGCCAGCAGTTTATCGATTCCGGGGTCACCCCTCCACTTT.

The gene calls are TRBV5-1 and TRBJ2-7; TRBD2 aligns across 8 bases. Germline V lookup: CDR1 SGHRS, CDR2 YFSETQ. The CDR3 is 13 amino acids. V lost 2 bases, J lost 3 bases, and 1 base stayed unmatched. The CDR3: CASSFAGGYEQYF. DNA of the CDR3: TGCGCCAGCAGCTTCGCGGGAGGCTACGAGCAGTACTTC.

This clone was counted between two and nine times. The CDR3 loop is CASSPTGGDGYTF. In DNA form, the CDR3 reads TGTGCCAGCAGCCCGACAGGGGGGGATGGCTACACCTTC. This sequence joins TRBV5-6 and TRBJ1-2; 9 bases fit TRBD1. The CDR3 has 13 residues. V lost 4 bases and J lost 6; bases outside the gene matches: 4. The germline gives CDR1 SGHDT, CDR2 YYEEEE.

The chain joins TRBV12-3 or TRBV12-4 to TRBJ1-1; D ambiguous. The V end was cut by 2 bases, the J end by 11 bases, with 15 bases between. The CDR3 contains 13 residues. CDR3 residues: CASSLPPGSEAFF. The DNA for the CDR3 is TGTGCCAGCAGTTTACCACCCGGCTCGGAGGCTTTCTTT.

The chain carries TRBV7-2 and TRBJ2-1; 9 nucleotides agree with TRBD1. The CDR3 totals 16 residues. In germline, CDR1 is SGHTA, CDR2 FQGNSA. The V segment lost 4 bases and the J segment 7 bases; nucleotides outside the gene matches: 11. The CDR3 nucleotides are TGTGCCAGCAGCTCTACACCGGGACAGGGTTTTAATGAGCAGTTCTTC. It encodes CASSSTPGQGFNEQFF.

This chain joins TRBV6-1 and TRBJ1-1, with a tentative D call TRBD1 (6 bases). Germline CDR1 MNHNS, CDR2 SASEGT. V was cut by 2 bases and J by 4 bases, with 17 bases left in between. CDR3 size: 16 residues. CDR3: CASSEIPAGAGTEAFF. CDR3 coding DNA: TGTGCCAGCAGTGAAATTCCGGCAGGGGCGGGCACTGAAGCTTTCTTT.

The rearrangement uses TRBV6-5 and TRBJ1-2, with D maybe TRBD1 (6 bases). V lost 6 bases and J lost 6, with 17 bases in between. The V gene's germline CDR1 is MNHEY and CDR2 SVGAGI. The CDR3 is 14 residues long. CDR3 sequence: CASRPRGTPDGYTF. The CDR3 DNA reads TGTGCCAGCAGACCTAGGGGGACCCCTGATGGCTACACCTTC.